A single sample gave rise to the 27 T cell receptor beta chains below, sequenced in a study of T cells after yellow fever vaccination. TCRdb re-called the 5' RACE reads with MiXCR, one entry per CDR3 protein. The sample includes about 360,000 distinct CDR3 sequences, approximately 6% of them seen just once. The specimen comprised PBMCs, sampled 5 days after the yellow fever booster vaccination. Receptors originate from a man aged 25 to 40 who received the YFV17D yellow fever vaccine.

This clonotype was detected ten times or more. The chain recombines TRBV24-1 with TRBJ2-7; D may match TRBD1 or TRBD2 (5 bases each). The CDR3 extends over 12 amino acids. The germline V gene encodes CDR1 KGHDR and CDR2 SFDVKD. The V gene lost 0 bases and the J gene lost 13 bases, with 12 bases spanning the gap. DNA of the CDR3: TGTGCCACCAGTGATTTGTTGGGACGGTATTACTTC. This codes for CATSDLLGRYYF.

This clonotype came up a few times. This chain connects TRBV5-6 to TRBJ2-2, with 9 bases that match TRBD1. Germline CDR1 reads SGHDT; CDR2 reads YYEEEE. The J segment lost 1 base and the V segment lost 0 bases, leaving 4 bases of the junction unmatched. The CDR3 length is 17 residues. The CDR3 reads CASSLVQGARNTGELFF. In DNA, the CDR3 is TGTGCCAGCAGCTTGGTACAGGGGGCGAGGAACACCGGGGAGCTGTTTTTT.

V is TRBV11-1 and J is TRBJ2-1; unclear D gene. Per germline, CDR1 SGHAT and CDR2 FQDESV (reference sequence). V was pared by 3 bases and J by 11 bases, with 8 bases between. The CDR3 loop spans 11 amino acids. The CDR3 is CASSFSNQQFF. The CDR3 DNA sequence: TGTGCCAGCAGCTTTTCGAATCAGCAGTTCTTC.

The chain couples TRBV29-1 to TRBJ1-2; tentatively, D is TRBD1 (5 bases). V was trimmed by 4 bases and J by 7 bases, leaving 10 bases between them. CDR1 SQVTM and CDR2 ANQGSEA come from the germline V gene. CDR3 length: 11 amino acids. The CDR3 region is CSVGGGGGYTF. The CDR3 region has the DNA TGCAGCGTTGGTGGGGGTGGTGGCTACACCTTC.

This clonotype was seen only a few times. J is TRBJ1-6 and V is TRBV10-3; 7 bases match TRBD1. CDR1 is ENHRY and CDR2 is SYGVKD in the germline V gene. Germline trimming cut 6 bases from V and 9 bases from J; bases unmatched to any gene: 8. This CDR3 spans 14 amino acids. CDR3 DNA sequence: TGTGCCATCAGACAGGGGCGGGATATTTCACCCCTCCACTTT. Its translation is CAIRQGRDISPLHF.

This clonotype was picked up many times. The chain is built from TRBV18 and TRBJ2-1; D remains unclear. Deletions cut 3 bases from V and 4 bases from J, with 13 bases between. The CDR3 totals 15 residues. Germline assignment: CDR1 KGHSH and CDR2 LQKENI. CDR3 residues: CASSPPTLGYNEQFF. The DNA for the CDR3 is TGTGCCAGCTCACCTCCCACTCTAGGTTACAATGAGCAGTTCTTC.

This clonotype occurred a few times. V and J are TRBV7-2 and TRBJ2-7; D remains ambiguous. V lost 1 base and J 5 bases, leaving 9 bases between the germline ends. The CDR3 contains 13 residues. Germline CDR1 SGHTA, CDR2 FQGNSA. The CDR3 nucleotides are TGTGCCAGCAGCTTAGTTTACGTCGACGAGCAGTACTTC. Translation gives CASSLVYVDEQYF.

This clonotype was counted only a few times. The rearrangement joins TRBV12-3 or TRBV12-4 to TRBJ1-1, with 7 positions matching TRBD1. The CDR3 totals 14 residues. Trimming removed 6 bases from V and 0 bases from J; junction bases left unmatched: 4. The CDR3: CASSTGTVNTEAFF. The CDR3 nucleotides read TGTGCCAGCAGCACCGGGACAGTGAACACTGAAGCTTTCTTT.

This clonotype was detected many times. The J gene is TRBJ2-1, the V gene TRBV6-5; D remains unclear. V lost 4 bases to trimming and J lost 3 bases, with 13 bases between them. The CDR3 is 15 residues long. CDR1 MNHEY and CDR2 SVGAGI come from the germline V gene. This CDR3 is CASSSLETVYNEQFF. The CDR3 DNA reads as TGTGCCAGCAGTTCCCTCGAAACAGTCTACAATGAGCAGTTCTTC.

This clonotype was recorded many times. V is TRBV12-3 or TRBV12-4 and J is TRBJ2-2; D might be TRBD1 (7 bases). The CDR3 covers 14 residues. V was cut by 7 bases and J by 5 bases, with 14 bases left in between. CDR3 DNA: TGTGCCAGCAAACCACAGGGGAGGACCGGGGAGCTGTTTTTT. The encoded protein is CASKPQGRTGELFF.

The V and J genes are TRBV14 and TRBJ1-2; D might be TRBD1 (5 bases). The CDR3 has 13 residues. The germline V and J ends were trimmed by 0 bases and 6 bases, with 8 bases remaining between them. CDR1 and CDR2 from the germline V gene are SGHDN and FVKESK. In nucleotides, the CDR3 is TGTGCCAGCAGCCAAGATCTAGGGGATGGCTACACCTTC. It codes for CASSQDLGDGYTF.

This clonotype was seen only a few times. Mismatch with germline at one junction end may stem from a read error. CDR3 coding DNA: TGTGTCAGCAGCTTGAATAGGGATCAGCCCCAGCATTTT. It encodes CVSSLNRDQPQHF. The V and J genes are TRBV7-2 and TRBJ1-5, with no clear D. Germline V gene sequence: CDR1 SGHTA, CDR2 FQGNSA. The CDR3 has 13 amino acids.

Only a few counts were recorded for this clonotype. The rearrangement uses TRBV27 and TRBJ2-7, with D possibly matching TRBD2 (7 bases). The V and J ends lost 8 bases and 7 bases respectively, with 21 bases between them. The CDR3 is 14 amino acids. The germline gives CDR1 MNHEY, CDR2 SMNVEV (reference sequence). CDR3: CASGLRKGGEEQYF. The CDR3 region has the DNA TGTGCCAGCGGGTTAAGGAAGGGGGGGGAAGAGCAGTACTTC.

To note about this clonotype: This may be a read error: a much more frequent sequence differs by one nucleotide. This rearrangement joins TRBV28 to TRBJ2-3; possible D gene TRBD1, 5 bases. V was clipped by 2 bases and J by 3 bases, with 15 bases between them. Germline V CDR1 and CDR2: MDHEN, SYDVKM. The CDR3 is 16 residues long. The CDR3 nucleotides are TGTGCCAGCAGTTTAAGGGGCGAGAGCCCGACAGATACGCAGTATTTT. It translates to CASSLRGESPTDTQYF.

The V gene is TRBV18, the J gene TRBJ2-7, with unresolved D. Looked up from germline, CDR1 is KGHSH and CDR2 is LQKENI. V was trimmed by 2 bases and J by 2 bases, leaving 10 bases between them. The CDR3 length is 14 residues. This CDR3 reads CASSPIGRPYEQYF. For the CDR3, the DNA is TGTGCCAGCTCACCAATAGGACGCCCCTACGAGCAGTACTTC.

At least ten counts were recorded for this clonotype. The V gene is TRBV10-1, the J gene TRBJ2-2; either TRBD1 or TRBD2 may fit D (5 bases each). Trimming took 3 bases from V and 7 from J, leaving 15 bases between them. This CDR3 is built from 15 residues. Germline CDR1 WNHNN, CDR2 SYGVQD (reference sequence). The CDR3 DNA reads TGCGCCAGCAGTGACGTCGGGACGGAGGTCGGGGAGCTGTTTTTT. Translation: CASSDVGTEVGELFF.

The table lists this clonotype with many counts. This sequence joins TRBV12-3 or TRBV12-4 and TRBJ1-1; D is unclear. This CDR3 has 16 amino acids. The V end was cut by 7 bases, the J end by 4 bases, with 22 bases between. CDR3: CASMAPGEERRTEAFF. In DNA form, the CDR3 reads TGTGCCAGCATGGCCCCCGGGGAGGAGCGTCGCACTGAAGCTTTCTTT.

V is TRBV27 and J is TRBJ1-3; D gene uncertain. This CDR3 is 13 amino acids long. Per germline, CDR1 MNHEY and CDR2 SMNVEV (reference sequence). V was shortened by 3 bases and J by 8 bases, with 11 bases between the two germline ends. CDR3 sequence: CASSLGLGDTIYF. The CDR3 nucleotides read TGTGCCAGCAGTTTGGGTTTGGGAGACACCATATATTTT.

This clonotype was counted many times. This rearrangement joins TRBV4-3 to TRBJ2-7, with D uncertain. CDR1 is LGHNA, CDR2 YSLEER, per germline. This CDR3 comprises 14 residues. V was pared by 1 base and J by 2 bases, with 9 bases between. CDR3 protein: CASSQGTGPYEQYF. The DNA of the CDR3 is TGCGCCAGCAGCCAAGGTACTGGGCCCTACGAGCAGTACTTC.

In this sample, this clonotype turned up many times. V and J are TRBV12-3 or TRBV12-4 and TRBJ2-7, with 9 positions matching TRBD2. CDR3 length: 14 amino acids. The V and J ends lost 7 bases and 0 bases, in that order; junction bases with no gene match: 4. CDR3 bases: TGTGCCAGCAACCTAGCGGGAAGCTCCTACGAGCAGTACTTC. As protein: CASNLAGSSYEQYF.

The chain combines TRBV7-2 with TRBJ2-2; D possibly corresponds to TRBD1 (5 bases). The V end was cut by 3 bases, the J end by 5 bases, with 19 bases between. The CDR3 covers 17 residues. CDR1 SGHTA and CDR2 FQGNSA come from the germline V gene. The CDR3 protein is CASSFRIRARSTGELFF. The CDR3 nucleotides read TGTGCCAGCAGCTTCAGGATCAGGGCTCGATCGACCGGGGAGCTGTTTTTT. Full variable domain (outside the CDR3, taken from reference TRBV7-2 and TRBJ2-2): GAGVSQSPSNKVTEKGKDVELRCDPISGHTALYWYRQSLGQGLEFLIYFQGNSAPDKSGLPSDRFSAERTGGSVSTLTIQRTQQEDSAVYLCASSFRIRARSTGELFFGEGSRLTVL.

The rearrangement links TRBV4-1 to TRBJ2-3, with D tentatively TRBD2 (6 bases). The ends were cut back, 0 bases at V and 1 base at J, with 14 bases in the middle. Germline CDR1 MGHRA, CDR2 YSYEKL. CDR3 length equals 17 residues. The CDR3 is CASSQERGSKGTDTQYF. The CDR3 nucleotides are TGCGCCAGCAGCCAAGAACGGGGGAGTAAGGGCACAGATACGCAGTATTTT.

This chain joins TRBV5-1 and TRBJ1-2; no reliable D call. This CDR3 has 14 residues. The V end was cut by 2 bases, the J end by 6 bases, with 14 bases between. CDR1 SGHRS and CDR2 YFSETQ come from the germline V gene. The chain's CDR3 is CASSFGGYEDGYTF. In nucleotides, the CDR3 is TGCGCCAGCAGCTTCGGAGGGTACGAGGATGGCTACACCTTC. Combining the CDR3 with reference TRBV5-1 and TRBJ1-2 gives the whole variable domain KAGVTQTPRYLIKTRGQQVTLSCSPISGHRSVSWYQQTPGQGLQFLFEYFSETQRNKGNFPGRFSGRQFSNSRSEMNVSTLELGDSALYLCASSFGGYEDGYTFGSGTRLTVV.

This clonotype was recorded a few times. V gene TRBV27 combines with J gene TRBJ2-2; the D gene is possibly TRBD1 (7 bases). CDR3 length equals 16 residues. Germline loops: CDR1 MNHEY, CDR2 SMNVEV (reference sequence). Trimming cost V 4 bases and J 4 bases, with 16 bases left between them. The CDR3 DNA is TGTGCCAGCAGTTCCCCAGGGGGGATCGGCACCGGGGAGCTGTTTTTT. Amino acid sequence: CASSSPGGIGTGELFF.

The genes are TRBV18 and TRBJ2-7; 7 bases line up with TRBD2. Germline loops: CDR1 KGHSH, CDR2 LQKENI. The CDR3 extends over 15 amino acids. V shed 3 bases and J 0 bases; nucleotides not matched to a gene: 5. The CDR3 sequence is CASSPMRESSYEQYF. CDR3 bases: TGTGCCAGCTCACCGATGCGGGAGAGCTCCTACGAGCAGTACTTC. The whole variable domain, remainder taken from reference TRBV18 and TRBJ2-7, is NAGVMQNPRHLVRRRGQEARLRCSPMKGHSHVYWYRQLPEEGLKFMVYLQKENIIDESGMPKERFSAEFPKEGPSILRIQQVVRGDSAAYFCASSPMRESSYEQYFGPGTRLTVT.

The rearrangement uses TRBV20-1 and TRBJ2-2; unclear D gene. Trimming took off 0 bases at V and 4 bases at J, with 6 bases between the two ends. The CDR3 runs to 13 residues. Germline-derived CDR1 and CDR2 are DFQATT and SNEGSKA (reference sequence). As DNA, the CDR3 is TGCAGTGCTAGAGAGGGCAGCACCGGGGAGCTGTTTTTT. It encodes CSAREGSTGELFF.

This chain connects TRBV10-1 to TRBJ2-3; D gene uncertain. This CDR3 contains 13 residues. Deletions cut 3 bases from V and 6 bases from J, with 10 bases between. The germline CDR1 and CDR2 sequences are WNHNN and SYGVQD (reference sequence). The DNA for the CDR3 is TGCGCCAGCAGTGAAGACCAGGCCGATACGCAGTATTTT. This gives the protein CASSEDQADTQYF.